The 30 T cell receptor beta chains below come from one sample, sequenced in a study of patients and donors after allogeneic stem cell transplantation (dated by TCRdb to 2019 to 2021). The library was generated by RT-PCR. Sequencing was performed on a NextSeq 550. Through fastp at Q25 and MiXCR, TCRdb rebuilt clones from the public reads, retaining in-frame beta chains. CDR3 protein duplicates are merged, each entry listing the most common genes and DNA. Here the sample has hundreds of thousands of distinct CDR3 sequences; 16% occur a single time. Less than 8% of the sample rests with the top ten. Sequencing was performed on blood, either unsorted or a sorted T cell fraction (not recorded which). All receptors derive from a human donor who was either an allogeneic HSCT recipient or a stem cell or donor lymphocyte infusion donor (not recorded which). It is not recorded whose cells these are; they may come from a transplant donor.

This chain links TRBV12-3 or TRBV12-4 with TRBJ1-2; D uncertain. This CDR3 spans 11 amino acids. Between the trimmed V and J ends, which lost 4 bases and 8 bases, there was a span of 8 bases. CDR3 sequence: CASSSSMGYTF. The CDR3 DNA is TGTGCCAGCAGTTCAAGTATGGGCTACACCTTC.

This chain connects TRBV7-2 to TRBJ2-1; a possible D gene is TRBD2 (6 bases). Germline loops: CDR1 SGHTA, CDR2 FQGNSA. The CDR3 has 16 amino acids. Trimming removed 5 bases at V and 0 bases at J, with 14 bases between. The CDR3 here is CASSTQGLRSYNEQFF. CDR3 DNA: TGTGCCAGCAGCACGCAGGGACTTCGCTCCTACAATGAGCAGTTCTTC.

The V call is TRBV7-3, the J call TRBJ1-1; the D is unclear. Trimming stripped 4 bases from V and 1 base from J, with 7 bases between. Per germline, CDR1 SGHTA and CDR2 FQGTGA. The CDR3 sequence is 13 residues long. CDR3: CASSSNPNTEAFF. The DNA for the CDR3 is TGTGCCAGCAGCTCTAACCCGAACACTGAAGCTTTCTTT.

The chain combines TRBV6-4 with TRBJ1-2; D unclear. V lost 2 bases to trimming and J lost 2 bases, with 9 bases between them. CDR1 and CDR2 from the germline V gene are MRHNA and SNTAGT. The CDR3 covers 14 residues. The CDR3 DNA sequence: TGTGCCAGCAGTGACCCCCGACGGAACTATGGCTACACCTTC. Residues: CASSDPRRNYGYTF.

This clonotype was found many times. The chain combines TRBV20-1 with TRBJ2-1; TRBD2 aligns across 7 bases. The CDR3 is 13 residues long. Germline-derived CDR1 and CDR2 are DFQATT and SNEGSKA (reference sequence). Trimming took 5 bases from V and 5 from J; bases not matched to a gene: 6. The CDR3 DNA reads TGCAGTGCTCCAGAACTAGCGCACAATGAGCAGTTCTTC. Translated, it gives CSAPELAHNEQFF.

This clonotype occurred a few times. This chain uses TRBV6-1 with TRBJ2-7, with TRBD2 identical over 14 bases. Germline V gene lookup returns CDR1 MNHNS and CDR2 SASEGT. This CDR3 comprises 17 residues. J was trimmed by 3 bases and V by 5 bases; bases with no gene match: 9. The CDR3 here is CASSLGTSGSGVYEQYF. Written as DNA, the CDR3 is TGTGCCAGCAGTCTTGGGACTAGCGGGAGTGGGGTCTACGAGCAGTACTTC.

This clonotype appeared many times. The chain is built from TRBV27 and TRBJ1-5, with TRBD1 as a possible D gene (6 bases). CDR1 and CDR2 from the germline V gene are MNHEY and SMNVEV (reference sequence). V lost 4 bases, J lost 7 bases, and 11 bases lay in between. The CDR3 totals 13 residues. The CDR3 loop is CASSYDRRQPQHF. In DNA, the CDR3 is TGTGCCAGCAGTTACGACAGGCGGCAGCCCCAGCATTTT.

This clonotype appeared a few times. This rearrangement joins TRBV6-1 to TRBJ1-5; possible D gene TRBD1, 5 bases. The CDR3 is 16 residues long. CDR1 and CDR2 from the germline V gene are MNHNS and SASEGT. The V gene lost 5 bases and the J gene lost 3 bases, with 17 bases spanning the gap. The CDR3 DNA reads TGTGCCAGCAGTCACGGAGCTCGACAGATCAATCAGCCCCAGCATTTT. It is translated as CASSHGARQINQPQHF.

The chain combines TRBV29-1 with TRBJ1-4; perhaps TRBD1 as D (5 bases). CDR3 size: 14 residues. Trimming pared 3 bases from V and 10 bases from J, leaving 18 bases between. Per germline, CDR1 SQVTM and CDR2 ANQGSEA. The CDR3 nucleotides read TGCAGCGTTGATATAGGCAGCGTCGGGGGAAAACTGTTTTTT. Protein product: CSVDIGSVGGKLFF.

This clonotype was detected a few times. The rearrangement links TRBV18 to TRBJ1-2, with a possible D match to TRBD1 (5 bases). The length of the CDR3 is 15 residues. With 4 bases removed from V and 4 bases from J, the gap between germline ends came to 16 bases. Germline loops: CDR1 KGHSH, CDR2 LQKENI. CDR3 sequence reads: CASSQGQNGGYGYTF. In DNA form, the CDR3 reads TGTGCCAGCTCACAGGGGCAGAATGGTGGCTATGGCTACACCTTC.

To note about this clonotype: One end of the junction does not line up with germline, which may come from a read error. The chain employs TRBV5-1 and TRBJ1-1; D is perhaps TRBD1 (5 bases). The CDR3 spans 14 residues. Germline CDR1 SGHRS, CDR2 YFSETQ. The CDR3 region has the DNA TGCGCCAGCGGCTTGGGCGCACAGGCCCTGAGGGCTTTCTTT. Translation gives CASGLGAQALRAFF.

This clonotype was observed a handful of times. The chain has TRBV20-1 and TRBJ1-1, with TRBD1 identical over 10 bases. CDR1 and CDR2 from the germline V gene are DFQATT and SNEGSKA (reference sequence). The CDR3 sequence is 15 residues long. The V segment lost 0 bases and the J segment 6 bases; nucleotides outside the gene matches: 7. The CDR3 reads CSARDGTGEFAEAFF. The CDR3, as DNA: TGCAGTGCTAGAGACGGGACAGGGGAATTCGCTGAAGCTTTCTTT.

This clonotype was found many times. The V gene is TRBV20-1, the J gene TRBJ2-7; 7 bases fit TRBD1. Germline V gene data show CDR1 as DFQATT and CDR2 as SNEGSKA (reference sequence). The V segment lost 3 bases and the J segment 3 bases; nucleotides outside the gene matches: 5. The CDR3 contains 13 residues. The CDR3 is CSASKQGIYEQYF. CDR3 sequence (DNA): TGCAGTGCTAGTAAACAGGGGATCTACGAGCAGTACTTC.

This clonotype was picked up a small number of times. V and J are TRBV12-3 or TRBV12-4 and TRBJ1-2; maybe TRBD1 (5 bases). The CDR3 sequence is 15 residues long. V lost 3 bases and J 4 bases, leaving 15 bases between the germline ends. The CDR3 nucleotides are TGTGCCAGCAGTTTTACCGGGGGTACTAGCTATGGCTACACCTTC. Translating it yields CASSFTGGTSYGYTF.

In this sample, this clonotype turned up a few times. This chain joins TRBV11-2 and TRBJ2-3; 7 bases are a match to TRBD2. The V and J ends lost 5 bases and 4 bases, in that order; junction bases with no gene match: 12. Germline CDR1 reads SGHAT; CDR2 reads FQNNGV. The CDR3 extends over 16 amino acids. The CDR3 region is CASSPFVGGPSDTQYF. The CDR3 coding sequence is TGTGCCAGCAGCCCTTTTGTGGGAGGGCCATCAGATACGCAGTATTTT.

This sequence joins TRBV4-3 and TRBJ1-4; possibly TRBD1 for D (5 bases). Trimming removed 1 base at V and 5 bases at J, with 11 bases between. The CDR3 has 15 amino acids. Germline assignment: CDR1 LGHNA and CDR2 YSLEER. The CDR3 DNA is TGCGCCAGCAGCCAAGTGCTGGACATAAATGAAAAACTGTTTTTT. This sequence encodes CASSQVLDINEKLFF.

CDR3 protein: CASSLAWRGDGYTF. CDR3 sequence (DNA): TGTGCCAGCAGTTTAGCTTGGAGAGGGGATGGCTACACCTTC. The chain links TRBV12-3 or TRBV12-4 to TRBJ1-2; TRBD1 might be the D (5 bases). The CDR3 runs 14 residues. V was cut by 0 bases and J by 6 bases, with 11 bases left in between.

DNA of the CDR3: TGTGCCAGCAGTTACGCCGGGACAGGAATTAACAATGAGCAGTTCTTC. Its translation is CASSYAGTGINNEQFF. The chain uses TRBV6-5 and TRBJ2-1; 8 bases agree with TRBD1. The CDR3 length is 16 residues. The trim removed 2 bases at V and 5 bases at J, leaving 8 bases unmatched. CDR1 is MNHEY and CDR2 is SVGAGI in the germline V gene.

The chain employs TRBV7-9 and TRBJ2-3; D may be TRBD1 or TRBD2 (5 bases each). Germline CDR1 and CDR2: SEHNR and FQNEAQ (reference sequence). V gave up 7 bases and J gave up 11 bases, with 19 bases separating them. CDR3 length equals 13 residues. The CDR3 DNA reads TGTGCCAGCAACCTCCGGGTCGAGGGGTTGCAGTATTTT. Encoded protein: CASNLRVEGLQYF.

The genes are TRBV28 and TRBJ2-7; D call uncertain. The ends were cut back, 6 bases at V and 8 bases at J, with 14 bases in the middle. Germline loops: CDR1 MDHEN, CDR2 SYDVKM. The CDR3 consists of 12 residues. The CDR3 sequence is CASSLRYSQQYF. CDR3 DNA sequence: TGTGCCAGCAGCCTAAGGTATAGCCAGCAGTACTTC.

This clonotype turned up a few times. The chain couples TRBV7-3 to TRBJ2-3, with D perhaps TRBD1 (5 bases). Trimming stripped 4 bases from V and 6 bases from J, with 14 bases between. The germline CDR1 and CDR2 sequences are SGHTA and FQGTGA. CDR3 length: 14 amino acids. The CDR3 coding sequence is TGTGCCAGCAGCTGGGGCCCAATGGAGGATACGCAGTATTTT. Its translation: CASSWGPMEDTQYF.

The gene calls are TRBV5-1 and TRBJ2-3; D might be TRBD2 (6 bases). Trimming pared 5 bases from V and 1 base from J, leaving 14 bases between. CDR1 and CDR2 (germline): SGHRS, YFSETQ. The CDR3 consists of 15 residues. As DNA, the CDR3 is TGCGCCAGCAGGCCCCTAGCGACCCGCACAGATACGCAGTATTTT. Translating it yields CASRPLATRTDTQYF.

This sequence joins TRBV14 and TRBJ2-3; the D gene is possibly TRBD2 (6 bases). Trimming removed 7 bases from V and 13 bases from J, with 18 bases in between. Germline CDR1 SGHDN, CDR2 FVKESK. This CDR3 is built from 12 residues. In nucleotides, the CDR3 is TGTGCCAGCACCAGCGCGGGGCCGCAAAAGTATTTT. Translating gives CASTSAGPQKYF.

In this sample, this clonotype turned up a few times. The chain has TRBV5-6 and TRBJ2-1, with D tentatively TRBD1 (5 bases). The germline V gene has CDR1 SGHDT and CDR2 YYEEEE. The V and J ends lost 1 base and 9 bases respectively, with 11 bases between them. The CDR3 has 13 amino acids. In nucleotides, the CDR3 is TGTGCCAGCAGCTTGTTAGGGGTAGGTGAGCAGTTCTTC. The encoded protein is CASSLLGVGEQFF.

This clonotype was detected only a few times. V is TRBV7-2 and J is TRBJ2-7; TRBD2 aligns across 7 bases. V shed 3 bases and J 6 bases; nucleotides not matched to a gene: 5. Germline CDR1 SGHTA, CDR2 FQGNSA. The CDR3 runs 13 residues. CDR3 nucleotide sequence: TGTGCCAGCAGCTTGACTGGGACTACCGAGCAGTACTTC. This gives the protein CASSLTGTTEQYF.

This clonotype has only a few counts. V usage is TRBV10-3 and J usage is TRBJ2-5, with D unresolved. Germline V gene sequence: CDR1 ENHRY, CDR2 SYGVKD. CDR3 length: 14 residues. V was shortened by 2 bases and J by 2 bases, with 9 bases between the two germline ends. The CDR3 loop is CAISEKTLQETQYF. CDR3 bases: TGTGCCATCAGTGAGAAGACACTTCAAGAGACCCAGTACTTC.

This rearrangement joins TRBV3-1 to TRBJ2-7; no clear D gene. CDR3 length equals 14 residues. Trimming took off 5 bases at V and 5 bases at J, with 16 bases between the two ends. CDR1 is LGHDT, CDR2 YNNKEL, per germline (reference sequence). The CDR3 loop is CASSRGGFSHEQYF. CDR3 nucleotides: TGTGCCAGCAGCAGAGGTGGTTTTTCCCACGAGCAGTACTTC.

This clonotype turned up a few times. The rearrangement links TRBV11-1 to TRBJ1-2; no clear D gene. This CDR3 has 17 residues. CDR1 is SGHAT and CDR2 is FQDESV in the germline V gene (reference sequence). Trimming removed 5 bases at V and 4 bases at J, with 23 bases between. CDR3 in amino acids: CASSPPEGRGRSYGYTF. The CDR3 DNA reads as TGTGCCAGCAGCCCCCCGGAGGGCCGGGGTCGGAGCTATGGCTACACCTTC.

This clonotype was recorded at least ten times. The gene calls are TRBV7-3 and TRBJ2-1; no definite D call. The V and J ends lost 3 bases and 2 bases respectively, with 14 bases between them. CDR3 length: 16 residues. Germline CDR1 SGHTA, CDR2 FQGTGA. The CDR3 DNA is TGTGCCAGCAGCTTCGAAGACCGCCCGCCCTACAATGAGCAGTTCTTC. It codes for CASSFEDRPPYNEQFF.

In this sample, this clonotype turned up many times. The chain employs TRBV20-1 and TRBJ2-7, with 8 bases matching TRBD1. The V and J ends lost 7 bases and 4 bases, in that order; junction bases with no gene match: 9. The CDR3 is 13 residues long. CDR1 and CDR2 from the germline V gene are DFQATT and SNEGSKA (reference sequence). The CDR3 coding sequence is TGCAGTGGACGGGACAGGCCCGCTTACGAGCAGTACTTC. Translation gives CSGRDRPAYEQYF.